This T cell receptor beta chain is drawn from a study of T cell responses to AZD1222 COVID-19 vaccine. Overall study results and limits: Within unmutated variant regions lay the reported targets of nearly half of spike-specific TCRs. Clonal diversity was possibly underestimated, and white British individuals and females predominated among donors.

Here immunoSEQ multiplex PCR was the method, and the copy in TCRdb shows in-frame clones only, minus some. Here the sample spans 90,000 to 120,000 clones, approximately 90% being singletons. This CDR3 spans 15 amino acids. V gave up 2 bases and J gave up 2 bases, with 12 bases separating them. Germline CDR1 is MNHEY and CDR2 is SMNVEV (reference sequence). Turning to this clone: Its target is unknown.

The rearrangement links TRBV27 to TRBJ2-5, with D perhaps matching TRBD2 (5 bases). The clonotype was recovered from an adult who received the AZD1222 COVID-19 vaccine. The material was peripheral blood, obtained 28 days after the second AZD1222 dose. The CDR3 nucleotides are TGTGCCAGCAGTTTAAGGGAGTCCGAACAAGAGACCCAGTACTTC. Translation gives CASSLRESEQETQYF.